The 24 T cell receptor beta chains below were found in one sample sequenced in a study of blood T cells in healthy people across ages. Combining a sample-barcoded 5' primer with a J-beta primer mix, a second PCR ran for 7 to 11 cycles. TCRdb used MiXCR to reprocess the 5' RACE reads, holding one entry per CDR3 protein. The sample shows around 620,000 distinct CDR3 sequences, roughly a quarter of them seen only once. Sequencing was performed on blood. The receptors here all came from a woman aged 70-85 years in good health.

This clonotype was observed a handful of times. The J gene is TRBJ2-1, the V gene TRBV6-1; 8 bases align to TRBD2. The CDR3 loop spans 15 amino acids. CDR1 is MNHNS and CDR2 is SASEGT in the germline V gene. The junction had 8 bases not matched to a gene; V was cut back by 6 bases and J by 4 bases. The CDR3 bases are TGTGCCAGCAGGAGCGGGGGAGGGGTATACAATGAGCAGTTCTTC. Protein: CASRSGGGVYNEQFF.

This clonotype showed up just a few times. This chain uses TRBV6-5 with TRBJ1-3, with D unresolved. This CDR3 spans 15 amino acids. Trimming cost V 6 bases and J 0 bases, with 12 bases left between them. Germline V gives CDR1 MNHEY, CDR2 SVGAGI. CDR3 protein: CASRPDMGSGNTIYF. The CDR3 bases are TGTGCCAGCAGACCTGACATGGGCTCTGGAAACACCATATATTTT.

This clonotype was detected once. The chain joins TRBV6-1 to TRBJ2-3, with TRBD2 matching over 13 bases. This CDR3 comprises 16 residues. Germline V gene data show CDR1 as MNHNS and CDR2 as SASEGT. Trimming took 6 bases from V and 2 from J; bases not matched to a gene: 5. The chain's CDR3 is CASSWTSGGATDTQYF. The CDR3 DNA sequence: TGTGCCAGCAGCTGGACTAGCGGGGGTGCCACAGATACGCAGTATTTT.

This chain uses TRBV4-3 with TRBJ1-2; the D gene is possibly TRBD1 (5 bases). Germline V gene sequence: CDR1 LGHNA, CDR2 YSLEER. The CDR3 extends over 15 amino acids. The V gene lost 2 bases and the J gene lost 4 bases, with 14 bases spanning the gap. The CDR3 sequence: CASSQWLGQGYGYTF. For the CDR3, the DNA is TGCGCCAGCAGCCAATGGCTCGGCCAGGGCTATGGCTACACCTTC.

This clonotype occurred many times. V usage is TRBV6-2 or TRBV6-3 and J usage is TRBJ1-5; D uncertain. The CDR3 runs 13 residues. The V end was cut by 6 bases, the J end by 0 bases, with 6 bases between. Germline V gene sequence: CDR1 MNHEY, CDR2 SVGEGT. The CDR3 reads CASSQYSNQPQHF. The CDR3, as DNA: TGTGCCAGCAGCCAATATAGCAATCAGCCCCAGCATTTT.

The rearrangement joins TRBV5-5 to TRBJ1-4; D remains ambiguous. The germline V and J ends were trimmed by 2 bases and 5 bases, with 13 bases remaining between them. The V gene's germline CDR1 is SGHKS and CDR2 YYEKEE (reference sequence). The CDR3 spans 15 residues. This CDR3 is CASSFAQRVNEKLFF. In DNA, the CDR3 is TGTGCCAGCAGCTTCGCACAGAGGGTGAATGAAAAACTGTTTTTT.

As concerns this clonotype: Without the conserved terminal phenylalanine or tryptophan, this CDR3 likely stems from a read error. The CDR3 DNA follows: TGTGCCAGCAGCTTGTTCCCCGGGAACACTGAAGCTTTCTCT. This encodes CASSLFPGNTEAFS. The rearrangement links TRBV5-6 to TRBJ1-1; D is uncertain. The V end lost 1 base, the J end lost 1 base, and 8 bases lay between the germline ends. CDR3 length: 14 amino acids. From germline, CDR1 is SGHDT and CDR2 YYEEEE.

This chain connects TRBV6-1 to TRBJ2-6; D remains unclear. CDR1 and CDR2 from the germline V gene are MNHNS and SASEGT. Between the trimmed V and J ends, which lost 0 bases and 1 base, there was a span of 7 bases. The CDR3 has 16 amino acids. The CDR3 region is CASSEASVSGANVLTF. The DNA of the CDR3 is TGTGCCAGCAGTGAAGCTTCGGTGTCTGGGGCCAACGTCCTGACTTTC.

This clonotype was counted ten times or more. The genes are TRBV20-1 and TRBJ2-3, with 9 bases lining up with TRBD2. Germline CDR1 and CDR2: DFQATT and SNEGSKA (reference sequence). This CDR3 spans 17 amino acids. After removal of 1 base from V and 1 base from J, the junction contained 9 bases not matched to a gene. The CDR3 loop reads CSARVVAGGPGTDTQYF. The CDR3 bases are TGCAGTGCTAGAGTTGTTGCGGGGGGGCCGGGCACAGATACGCAGTATTTT.

The V and J genes are TRBV12-3 or TRBV12-4 and TRBJ1-3, with 7 nucleotides matching TRBD1. CDR3 length equals 14 residues. V dropped 6 bases and J dropped 5; count of bases not matched to a gene: 7. CDR3 amino acids: CASSPGTDRNTIYF. The CDR3 nucleotides are TGTGCCAGCAGCCCCGGGACAGACAGAAACACCATATATTTT.

The CDR3 DNA reads TGCAGTGCTAGAGGGGCGGGGGGACAAGGTCAGCCCCAGCATTTT. Translated, it gives CSARGAGGQGQPQHF. This chain joins TRBV20-1 and TRBJ1-5, with a weak D call TRBD1 (6 bases). The CDR3 is 15 amino acids. V gave up 1 base and J gave up 6 bases, with 16 bases separating them. Germline CDR1 is DFQATT and CDR2 is SNEGSKA (reference sequence).

The gene calls are TRBV6-5 and TRBJ2-2; D is perhaps TRBD1 (6 bases). The V end lost 6 bases, the J end lost 8 bases, and 19 bases lay between the germline ends. Germline CDR1 and CDR2: MNHEY and SVGAGI. There are 15 residues in the CDR3. The CDR3 DNA reads TGTGCCAGCAGCCGACTCTACTCACAGGGAGGGGAGCTGTTTTTT. Its translation is CASSRLYSQGGELFF.

This clonotype was detected only a few times. The chain carries TRBV25-1 and TRBJ2-5; D possibly corresponds to TRBD1 (6 bases). The V gene's germline CDR1 is MGHDK and CDR2 SYGVNS. With 5 bases removed from V and 2 bases from J, the gap between germline ends came to 15 bases. The CDR3 is 15 amino acids. The CDR3 spells CASSTGQNRQETQYF. The CDR3 bases are TGTGCCAGCAGTACCGGACAGAACCGGCAAGAGACCCAGTACTTC.

This clonotype was observed a handful of times. CDR3 amino acids: CASSQTALNSPLHF. In DNA, the CDR3 is TGCGCCAGCAGCCAGACAGCTCTTAATTCACCCCTCCACTTT. The chain recombines TRBV4-3 with TRBJ1-6; D may be TRBD1 (5 bases). The CDR3 runs to 14 residues. Germline CDR1 reads LGHNA; CDR2 reads YSLEER. The ends were cut back, 3 bases at V and 6 bases at J, with 9 bases in the middle.

This clonotype has more than one count but fewer than ten. The CDR3 region has the DNA TGCGCCAGCAAGCTTACCGGGACTAGTTCGGAGACCCAGTACTTC. Translated: CASKLTGTSSETQYF. This sequence joins TRBV5-1 and TRBJ2-5; 8 positions match TRBD2. In germline, CDR1 is SGHRS, CDR2 YFSETQ. The CDR3 extends over 15 amino acids. The junction had 12 bases not matched to a gene; V was cut back by 6 bases and J by 5 bases.

This clonotype has only a few counts. The chain has TRBV7-2 and TRBJ2-3, with TRBD2 matching over 13 bases. The CDR3 loop spans 17 amino acids. V gave up 3 bases and J gave up 2 bases; unmatched junction bases: 5. CDR1 is SGHTA, CDR2 FQGNSA, per germline. The CDR3 region has the DNA TGTGCCAGCAGCTTTAGACTAGCGGGGGGTAACACAGATACGCAGTATTTT. As protein: CASSFRLAGGNTDTQYF.

This clonotype has a handful of counts. The rearrangement uses TRBV29-1 and TRBJ1-5; D is ambiguous. The V end was cut by 4 bases, the J end by 2 bases, with 12 bases between. CDR1 is SQVTM, CDR2 ANQGSEA, per germline. The CDR3 loop spans 14 amino acids. The CDR3 loop reads CSVAESFGNQPQHF. The CDR3 bases are TGCAGCGTTGCCGAGTCCTTTGGCAATCAGCCCCAGCATTTT.

Note on this clonotype: The junction departs from germline at one end; a sequencing error may be responsible. The chain has TRBV24-1 and TRBJ2-1, with D tentatively TRBD2 (5 bases). The CDR3 covers 17 residues. Germline CDR1 is KGHDR and CDR2 is SFDVKD. CDR3 nucleotides: TGTGCCACCAGTGATGTGGGGAGAACTCGCTCCTACAATGAGCGGTTCTTC. As protein: CATSDVGRTRSYNERFF.

This clonotype was picked up a small number of times. One junction end does not reproduce the germline sequence, and a read error may be involved. V usage is TRBV5-6 and J usage is TRBJ2-3, with 9 bases lining up with TRBD1. The germline V gene encodes CDR1 SGHDT and CDR2 YYEEEE. The CDR3 loop spans 13 amino acids. CDR3 protein: CASSFDRGDTQYF. CDR3 bases: TGTGCCAGCAGCTTCGACAGGGGGGATACACAGTATTTT.

The rearrangement uses TRBV9 and TRBJ2-5, with D perhaps TRBD1 or TRBD2 (6 bases each). Germline CDR1 and CDR2: SGDLS and YYNGEE. This CDR3 has 15 residues. Trimming cost V 0 bases and J 5 bases, with 14 bases left between them. In nucleotides, the CDR3 is TGTGCCAGCAGCGTAGGGAGGGGGACATCGGAGACCCAGTACTTC. It yields the protein CASSVGRGTSETQYF.

This chain connects TRBV18 to TRBJ2-3, with 13 bases matching TRBD2. Germline V gene data show CDR1 as KGHSH and CDR2 as LQKENI. The CDR3 spans 15 residues. The V gene end was trimmed by 0 bases and the J gene end by 6 bases; junction bases not matched to a gene: 0. CDR3 loop: CASSPPGLAGDTQYF. In nucleotides, the CDR3 is TGTGCCAGCTCACCACCGGGACTAGCGGGGGATACGCAGTATTTT.

This clonotype was recorded many times. J is TRBJ2-3 and V is TRBV27; the D gene could be TRBD1 or TRBD2 (6 bases each). The CDR3 length is 15 residues. Trimming pared 0 bases from V and 3 bases from J, leaving 10 bases between. From germline, CDR1 is MNHEY and CDR2 SMNVEV (reference sequence). DNA for the CDR3: TGTGCCAGCAGTTTATCTGGGGGGCCAACAGATACGCAGTATTTT. This gives the protein CASSLSGGPTDTQYF.

The chain combines TRBV12-3 or TRBV12-4 with TRBJ1-1; D gene ambiguous. This CDR3 comprises 13 residues. The V end lost 7 bases, the J end lost 10 bases, and 19 bases lay between the germline ends. DNA of the CDR3: TGTGCCAGCACCCCCTTTGATAGGACGGGAGCTTTCTTT. Protein: CASTPFDRTGAFF.

This clonotype appeared a few times. The chain combines TRBV12-5 with TRBJ1-2, with TRBD1 identical over 7 bases. The CDR3 is made up of 12 amino acids. The V segment lost 5 bases and the J segment 4 bases; nucleotides outside the gene matches: 1. Per germline, CDR1 LGHNT and CDR2 FRNRAP. The CDR3 region has the DNA TGTGCTAGTGGTAGGGACAGCTATGGCTACACCTTC. Residues: CASGRDSYGYTF.